This T cell receptor beta chain comes out of a study of T cells in localized non-small cell lung cancer. Findings and limits, study-wide: Appearing in adjacent lung were a median roughly 60 of the top 100 tumor clones.

Germline CDR1 is LGHNT and CDR2 is FRNRAP. The CDR3 has 12 residues. The V and J ends lost 6 bases and 4 bases respectively, with 10 bases between them. On this clone: Its matching antigen is unknown.

Profiled with immunoSEQ multiplex PCR; TCRdb holds only in-frame clones, not every one. The sample shows under 55,000 clones, 80% of them seen only once. The TCR originated in a woman aged 40-70 years with stage II lung adenocarcinoma. This rearrangement joins TRBV12-5 to TRBJ2-7; D is ambiguous. Here the sequenced sample was PBMCs, taken before any cancer treatment. The CDR3 here is CASGALFYEQYF. The CDR3 nucleotides read TGTGCTAGTGGCGCCCTCTTTTACGAGCAGTACTTC.